This entry lists 27 T cell receptor beta chains sequenced from one sample in a study of cytomegalovirus exposure and HLA in healthy donors. The PCR made use of 60 Vbeta and 13 Jbeta primers. Libraries were prepared by immunoSEQ multiplex PCR; TCRdb keeps only in-frame clonotypes and omits some of them. The data hold 100,000 to 150,000 clones, with 17% observed a single time. The sequenced sample consisted of PBMCs. These receptors were taken from a female donor in good health and CMV-seropositive.

In nucleotides, the CDR3 is TGTGCCAGCAGTGTCAGGGGGTCGGATCAGCCCCAGCATTTT. Amino acids: CASSVRGSDQPQHF. The chain combines TRBV6-1 with TRBJ1-5; 7 positions agree with TRBD1. The CDR3 contains 14 residues. V shed 4 bases and J 5 bases; nucleotides not matched to a gene: 5. Looked up from germline, CDR1 is MNHNS and CDR2 is SASEGT.

This clone was observed a handful of times. This chain's CDR3 is CASSQVRGGGPTDTQYF. The CDR3 DNA reads TGCGCCAGCAGCCAAGTAAGAGGGGGGGGGCCCACAGATACGCAGTATTTT. The rearrangement joins TRBV4-1 to TRBJ2-3, with D maybe TRBD2 (7 bases). Trimming stripped 1 base from V and 2 bases from J, with 16 bases between. The CDR3 runs to 17 residues. Germline CDR1 reads MGHRA; CDR2 reads YSYEKL.

CDR3 residues: CASNLGGVRPNQPQHF. For the CDR3, the DNA is TGTGCCAGCAATTTGGGGGGGGTGCGGCCCAATCAGCCCCAGCATTTT. This chain joins TRBV2 and TRBJ1-5, with D possibly being TRBD1 (5 bases). Trimming removed 7 bases from V and 3 bases from J, with 19 bases in between. In germline, CDR1 is SNHLY, CDR2 FYNNEI. This CDR3 is built from 16 residues.

The V gene is TRBV28, the J gene TRBJ1-4, with a tentative D call TRBD1 (5 bases). This CDR3 has 13 amino acids. From germline, CDR1 is MDHEN and CDR2 SYDVKM. V lost 3 bases to trimming and J lost 7 bases, with 9 bases between them. CDR3 sequence (DNA): TGTGCCAGCAGTTTGGGGGGATTTGAAAAACTGTTTTTT. It translates to CASSLGGFEKLFF.

This clone was counted only a few times. The chain uses TRBV28 and TRBJ2-7; TRBD1 might be the D (5 bases). V was clipped by 7 bases and J by 3 bases, with 13 bases between them. The CDR3 totals 13 residues. Germline V lookup: CDR1 MDHEN, CDR2 SYDVKM. Here the CDR3 reads CASNSWGGYEQYF. CDR3 coding DNA: TGTGCCAGCAATTCCTGGGGCGGCTACGAGCAGTACTTC.

This clone was observed at least ten times. The V call is TRBV4-3, the J call TRBJ1-4, with D unresolved. This CDR3 comprises 17 residues. Trimming removed 1 base from V and 2 bases from J, with 14 bases in between. Looked up from germline, CDR1 is LGHNA and CDR2 is YSLEER. In DNA form, the CDR3 reads TGCGCCAGCAGCCAAGGGGTTGGGGAGGGTACTAATGAAAAACTGTTTTTT. Protein sequence: CASSQGVGEGTNEKLFF.

This clone was counted between two and nine times. CDR3 sequence (DNA): TGTGCCAGCCGGGGTCGTGGCTTACCCTACGAGCAGTACTTC. Translation: CASRGRGLPYEQYF. The V gene is TRBV2, the J gene TRBJ2-7; possible D gene TRBD2, 5 bases. Germline V CDR1 and CDR2: SNHLY, FYNNEI. The CDR3 is 14 amino acids. The V gene lost 8 bases and the J gene lost 2 bases, with 16 bases spanning the gap.

The chain links TRBV29-1 to TRBJ2-1, with 7 nucleotides matching TRBD1. The junction had 7 bases not matched to a gene; V was cut back by 6 bases and J by 2 bases. Germline loops: CDR1 SQVTM, CDR2 ANQGSEA. The CDR3 is 14 amino acids. The DNA for the CDR3 is TGCAGCGTAAAAGCTGGGACAGCCTACAATGAGCAGTTCTTC. Its protein product is CSVKAGTAYNEQFF.

This clone was observed a few times. This chain connects TRBV7-2 to TRBJ2-3; 7 nucleotides line up with TRBD1. The CDR3 totals 14 residues. The V gene end was trimmed by 5 bases and the J gene end by 0 bases; junction bases not matched to a gene: 2. Germline V gives CDR1 SGHTA, CDR2 FQGNSA. The CDR3 DNA reads TGTGCCAGCAGCCGACAGGGAAGCACAGATACGCAGTATTTT. As protein: CASSRQGSTDTQYF.

The chain carries TRBV18 and TRBJ1-5; the D gene is possibly TRBD1 (6 bases). Looked up from germline, CDR1 is KGHSH and CDR2 is LQKENI. The CDR3 has 14 residues. The ends were cut back, 6 bases at V and 5 bases at J, with 14 bases in the middle. The CDR3 DNA is TGTGCCAGCTCGCTGACGGGGGGCGATCAGCCCCAGCATTTT. Its translation: CASSLTGGDQPQHF.

There are a few counts of this clone. The rearrangement links TRBV4-1 to TRBJ1-1; 7 nucleotides line up with TRBD1. The CDR3 is 14 residues long. V was clipped by 3 bases and J by 6 bases; unmatched bases: 7. Germline CDR1 and CDR2: MGHRA and YSYEKL. The CDR3 sequence: CASSHSTGISEAFF. The DNA of the CDR3 is TGCGCCAGCAGCCATTCGACAGGGATCTCTGAAGCTTTCTTT.

This clone has only a few counts. The chain links TRBV6-5 to TRBJ2-7, with no clear D. Germline CDR1 is MNHEY and CDR2 is SVGAGI. Trimming left V 0 bases short and J 3 bases short, with 9 bases between. CDR3 size: 14 residues. For the CDR3, the DNA is TGTGCCAGCAGTTACTCGATCAGGCACTACGAGCAGTACTTC. Translating it yields CASSYSIRHYEQYF.

This clone showed up just a few times. V usage is TRBV30 and J usage is TRBJ1-6; D possibly corresponds to TRBD1 (5 bases). The V end was cut by 5 bases, the J end by 6 bases, with 11 bases between. The CDR3 length is 13 residues. Per germline, CDR1 GTSNPN and CDR2 SVGIG (reference sequence). The CDR3 loop reads CAWAGTLNSPLHF. In DNA, the CDR3 is TGTGCCTGGGCCGGGACTCTTAATTCACCCCTCCACTTT. Full variable domain (remainder filled in from reference TRBV30 and TRBJ1-6): SQTIHQWPATLVQPVGSPLSLECTVEGTSNPNLYWYRQAAGRGLQLLFYSVGIGQISSEVPQNLSASRPQDRQFILSSKKLLLSDSGFYLCAWAGTLNSPLHFGNGTRLTVT.

The chain links TRBV9 to TRBJ1-2; a weak D match, TRBD1 (5 bases). The CDR3 is made up of 17 amino acids. The ends were cut back, 4 bases at V and 4 bases at J, with 23 bases in the middle. Germline CDR1 reads SGDLS; CDR2 reads YYNGEE. The CDR3 loop is CASSIDSAPSNTYGYTF. The CDR3 region has the DNA TGTGCCAGCAGCATAGACAGTGCCCCCTCAAATACCTATGGCTACACCTTC. Complete variable domain (other parts from reference TRBV9 and TRBJ1-2): DSGVTQTPKHLITATGQRVTLRCSPRSGDLSVYWYQQSLDQGLQFLIQYYNGEERAKGNILERFSAQQFPDLHSELNLSSLELGDSALYFCASSIDSAPSNTYGYTFGSGTRLTVV.

The table lists this clone with a few counts. The chain is built from TRBV4-3 and TRBJ1-4, with D perhaps matching TRBD1 (6 bases). There are 18 residues in the CDR3. The V and J ends lost 1 base and 3 bases respectively, with 18 bases between them. CDR1 is LGHNA, CDR2 YSLEER, per germline. CDR3 coding DNA: TGCGCCAGCAGCCAAGCCCAAACGTACAGGGCCTCTAATGAAAAACTGTTTTTT. It is translated as CASSQAQTYRASNEKLFF.

V usage is TRBV28 and J usage is TRBJ1-1, with 9 positions matching TRBD1. The J segment lost 3 bases and the V segment lost 5 bases, leaving 4 bases of the junction unmatched. Germline V gene sequence: CDR1 MDHEN, CDR2 SYDVKM. This CDR3 region has 14 residues. For the CDR3, the DNA is TGTGCCAGCAGTCCGGGACAGGGTTACACTGAAGCTTTCTTT. This sequence encodes CASSPGQGYTEAFF. Looking up the rest from reference TRBV28 and TRBJ1-1 gives the full variable domain: DVKVTQSSRYLVKRTGEKVFLECVQDMDHENMFWYRQDPGLGLRLIYFSYDVKMKEKGDIPEGYSVSREKKERFSLILESASTNQTSMYLCASSPGQGYTEAFFGQGTRLTVV.

This clone was seen only a few times. The DNA for the CDR3 is TGTGCCAGCAGCTTGTCCCGGGACAGTGATGAGCAGTTCTTC. Its protein product is CASSLSRDSDEQFF. J is TRBJ2-1 and V is TRBV7-2; 7 bases match TRBD1. This CDR3 spans 14 amino acids. The junction had 7 bases not matched to a gene; V was cut back by 3 bases and J by 8 bases. The V gene's germline CDR1 is SGHTA and CDR2 FQGNSA.

This rearrangement joins TRBV15 to TRBJ1-3; possible D gene TRBD1, 6 bases. CDR1 is LNHNV and CDR2 is YYDKDF in the germline V gene (reference sequence). V shed 3 bases and J shed 9 bases, with 18 bases lying between them. This CDR3 contains 15 residues. The CDR3 DNA sequence: TGTGCCACCAGCAGTACAGGGACCTCTTTCGGCACCATATATTTT. Protein product: CATSSTGTSFGTIYF.

With regard to this clone: The junction does not match germline at one end; this may be a read error. V usage is TRBV7-7 and J usage is TRBJ2-1, with TRBD2 identical over 7 bases. The germline V gene has CDR1 SSHAT and CDR2 FNYEAQ (reference sequence). The CDR3 totals 16 residues. The CDR3 region has the DNA TGTGCTAGCAGCTTATCTAGGACTAGTTTTTACAATGAGCAGTTCTTC. Protein product: CASSLSRTSFYNEQFF. Supplemented by reference TRBV7-7 and TRBJ2-1, the full variable domain reads GAGVSQSPRYKVTKRGQDVTLRCDPISSHATLYWYQQALGQGPEFLTYFNYEAQPDKSGLPSDRFSAERPEGSISTLTIQRTEQRDSAMYRCASSLSRTSFYNEQFFGPGTRLTVL.

The chain combines TRBV5-1 with TRBJ2-3; TRBD2 is a possible D gene (7 bases). Germline values: CDR1 SGHRS, CDR2 YFSETQ. The CDR3 extends over 15 amino acids. Trimming removed 3 bases at V and 5 bases at J, with 16 bases between. The CDR3 coding sequence is TGCGCCAGCAGCTGGGGAGGGGGAAAGGTAGATACGCAGTATTTT. It translates to CASSWGGGKVDTQYF.

The table lists this clone with a few counts. The chain employs TRBV7-8 and TRBJ2-7, with TRBD1 as a possible D gene (5 bases). CDR1 is SGHVS and CDR2 is FQNEAQ in the germline V gene. The CDR3 runs to 15 residues. The V end lost 3 bases, the J end lost 3 bases, and 15 bases lay between the germline ends. The CDR3 sequence is CASSFRTGAIYEQYF. CDR3 in DNA: TGTGCCAGCAGCTTTCGAACAGGAGCGATCTACGAGCAGTACTTC.

This clone has more than one count but fewer than ten. The chain couples TRBV5-4 to TRBJ2-6, with a weak D call TRBD1 (5 bases). The length of the CDR3 is 16 residues. Trimming shortened V by 4 bases and J by 4 bases, and 15 bases separated the two germline ends. The germline V gene has CDR1 SGHNT and CDR2 YYREEE (reference sequence). The CDR3 sequence is CASSLLGVTGANVLTF. CDR3 nucleotides: TGTGCCAGCAGCCTGCTAGGGGTCACAGGGGCCAACGTCCTGACTTTC.

This chain links TRBV18 with TRBJ2-1; the D is unclear. The CDR3 has 15 amino acids. The V gene's germline CDR1 is KGHSH and CDR2 LQKENI. The ends were cut back, 2 bases at V and 0 bases at J, with 8 bases in the middle. The CDR3 protein is CASSPGRSSYNEQFF. As DNA, the CDR3 is TGTGCCAGCTCACCAGGGCGCAGCTCCTACAATGAGCAGTTCTTC.

The chain employs TRBV25-1 and TRBJ2-5; 11 nucleotides line up with TRBD2. In germline, CDR1 is MGHDK, CDR2 SYGVNS. V dropped 0 bases and J dropped 4; count of bases not matched to a gene: 4. The CDR3 loop spans 16 amino acids. CDR3 amino acids: CASSEYPSGRPETQYF. CDR3 nucleotides: TGTGCCAGCAGTGAATATCCTAGCGGGAGGCCAGAGACCCAGTACTTC.

V and J are TRBV2 and TRBJ1-4; D perhaps matches TRBD1 (6 bases). The V and J ends lost 2 bases and 10 bases respectively, with 11 bases between them. The CDR3 is made up of 13 amino acids. The germline CDR1 and CDR2 sequences are SNHLY and FYNNEI. The CDR3 nucleotides are TGTGCCAGCAGTGAACAGGGGAAGGGAAAACTGTTTTTT. Translation gives CASSEQGKGKLFF.

This clone was counted only a few times. The chain joins TRBV27 to TRBJ1-2, with D perhaps TRBD1 (5 bases). The germline gives CDR1 MNHEY, CDR2 SMNVEV (reference sequence). V was shortened by 6 bases and J by 4 bases, with 15 bases between the two germline ends. The CDR3 loop spans 14 amino acids. This CDR3 reads CASSLRAGSYGYTF. The CDR3 DNA follows: TGTGCCAGCAGCCTCAGGGCGGGATCCTATGGCTACACCTTC.

This clone was counted between two and nine times. This chain uses TRBV7-6 with TRBJ1-2; the match to TRBD1 covers 11 bases. The CDR3 runs to 15 residues. V trimming: 5 bases; J trimming: 4 bases; junction bases outside the gene matches: 6. Germline assignment: CDR1 SGHVS and CDR2 FNYEAQ. CDR3 coding DNA: TGTGCCAGCAGCGGTCGGGGACAGGGGGGCTATGGCTACACCTTC. It specifies CASSGRGQGGYGYTF.